What follows are 15 T cell receptor beta chains derived from one specimen sequenced in a study of cytotoxic CD8 clonotypes in ibrutinib-treated CLL (dated by TCRdb to the early 2020s). The library relied on the immunoSEQ multiplex PCR assay. This is the immuneACCESS table as TCRdb keeps it, with only in-frame sequences that have V and J called. A part of the clones is gone; compared with another copy, unresolved V genes explain less than half, and the rest is unexplained. The sample table contains 35,000 to 55,000 clones; only one count was recorded for roughly 76% of them. Roughly 13% of the sample is taken by the ten largest. The sample's time point label, decoded: about twelve months on ibrutinib. Sample: PBMCs, taken after 12 months of ibrutinib treatment. These receptors were obtained from a human donor with chronic lymphocytic leukemia.

This rearrangement joins TRBV27 to TRBJ1-5; D is unresolved. Germline V lookup: CDR1 MNHEY, CDR2 SMNVEV (reference sequence). This CDR3 region has 15 residues. Deletions cut 2 bases from V and 2 bases from J, with 10 bases between. The CDR3 region has the DNA TGTGCCAGCAGTTTAGGGAGGGTAGGCAATCAGCCCCAGCATTTT. It codes for CASSLGRVGNQPQHF.

The rearrangement uses TRBV7-3 and TRBJ1-2, with TRBD1 matching 9 bases. The germline V gene has CDR1 SGHTA and CDR2 FQGTGA. The CDR3 covers 15 residues. The J segment lost 7 bases and the V segment lost 0 bases, leaving 6 bases of the junction unmatched. The CDR3 DNA follows: TGTGCCAGCAGCTTAACCCCCGGGACAGGGTCTGGCTACACCTTC. Its translation is CASSLTPGTGSGYTF.

This chain joins TRBV2 and TRBJ1-6; 9 positions agree with TRBD1. From germline, CDR1 is SNHLY and CDR2 FYNNEI. With V trimmed by 6 bases and J by 7 bases, 10 bases remained unmatched. The CDR3 spans 16 residues. CDR3 nucleotide sequence: TGTGCCAGCAGGGCTAAGACAGGGGGTCCCAATTCACCCCTCCACTTT. Its protein product is CASRAKTGGPNSPLHF.

The gene calls are TRBV5-1 and TRBJ1-2; the D is unclear. This CDR3 spans 13 amino acids. Germline lookup yields CDR1 SGHRS and CDR2 YFSETQ. V dropped 4 bases and J dropped 3 bases, with 10 bases sitting between them. Here the CDR3 reads CASSPDGYYGYTF. In nucleotides, the CDR3 is TGCGCCAGCAGCCCGGACGGATACTATGGCTACACCTTC.

V is TRBV19 and J is TRBJ2-1; 8 bases agree with TRBD1. The length of the CDR3 is 11 residues. Germline V CDR1 and CDR2: LNHDA, SQIVND (reference sequence). The trim removed 4 bases at V and 15 bases at J, leaving 5 bases unmatched. The CDR3 loop reads CASSNAGGPFF. The CDR3 DNA is TGTGCCAGTAGTAACGCAGGGGGCCCGTTCTTC.

The rearrangement joins TRBV6-1 to TRBJ1-6; D is unclear. The CDR3 totals 15 residues. Germline loops: CDR1 MNHNS, CDR2 SASEGT. V lost 1 base to trimming and J lost 6 bases, with 10 bases between them. In DNA form, the CDR3 reads TGTGCCAGCAGTGAAGTGCCCGGGTTTAATTCACCCCTCCACTTT. Encoded protein: CASSEVPGFNSPLHF.

The rearrangement uses TRBV6-5 and TRBJ1-1; D unclear. V was trimmed by 4 bases and J by 4 bases, leaving 10 bases between them. This CDR3 is 13 amino acids long. In germline, CDR1 is MNHEY, CDR2 SVGAGI. CDR3 sequence (DNA): TGTGCCAGCAGTTCGGAACGAGGCACTGAAGCTTTCTTT. Its protein product is CASSSERGTEAFF.

The V and J genes are TRBV7-2 and TRBJ1-4; D remains ambiguous. Trimming removed 4 bases at V and 7 bases at J, with 10 bases between. Germline V gives CDR1 SGHTA, CDR2 FQGNSA. The CDR3 totals 13 residues. The CDR3 DNA is TGTGCCAGCAGCTACTCCTTCAGTGAAAAACTGTTTTTT. It translates to CASSYSFSEKLFF. Full variable domain (rest looked up from reference TRBV7-2 and TRBJ1-4): GAGVSQSPSNKVTEKGKDVELRCDPISGHTALYWYRQSLGQGLEFLIYFQGNSAPDKSGLPSDRFSAERTGGSVSTLTIQRTQQEDSAVYLCASSYSFSEKLFFGSGTQLSVL.

The chain links TRBV28 to TRBJ2-7; a possible D gene is TRBD1 (5 bases). Between the trimmed V and J ends, which lost 6 bases and 0 bases, there was a span of 15 bases. Germline V gene data show CDR1 as MDHEN and CDR2 as SYDVKM. The CDR3 has 15 residues. CDR3 DNA: TGTGCCAGCAGAAGACAGAGCCAAAGCTCCTACGAGCAGTACTTC. Amino acids: CASRRQSQSSYEQYF.

The genes are TRBV5-1 and TRBJ2-1, with 12 bases aligning to TRBD2. Trimming took 3 bases from V and 8 from J; bases not matched to a gene: 12. The germline gives CDR1 SGHRS, CDR2 YFSETQ. The CDR3 spans 17 residues. In DNA form, the CDR3 reads TGCGCCAGCAGCTACCGACTAGCGGGGGTTCTTGACGATGAGCAGTTCTTC. Translation: CASSYRLAGVLDDEQFF.

The chain carries TRBV5-4 and TRBJ2-7, with 7 bases lining up with TRBD1. CDR3 size: 13 residues. Germline trimming cut 4 bases from V and 2 bases from J; bases unmatched to any gene: 3. In germline, CDR1 is SGHNT, CDR2 YYREEE (reference sequence). CDR3 protein: CASSRDRPYEQYF. In nucleotides, the CDR3 is TGTGCCAGCAGCCGGGACAGACCCTACGAGCAGTACTTC.

The rearrangement joins TRBV9 to TRBJ2-7; the D call may be TRBD1 or TRBD2 (5 bases each). Trimming left V 0 bases short and J 0 bases short, with 10 bases between. CDR1 and CDR2 (germline): SGDLS, YYNGEE. The CDR3 extends over 15 amino acids. CDR3 sequence: CASSVEGTSSYEQYF. The CDR3 DNA follows: TGTGCCAGCAGCGTAGAGGGGACGAGCTCCTACGAGCAGTACTTC.

This clone was detected only a few times. The rearrangement links TRBV6-5 to TRBJ2-7; D is perhaps TRBD1 or TRBD2 (6 bases each). Germline V gene data show CDR1 as MNHEY and CDR2 as SVGAGI. The CDR3 extends over 14 amino acids. V shed 2 bases and J shed 5 bases, with 13 bases lying between them. CDR3 amino acids: CASSYGGPWDEQYF. CDR3 sequence (DNA): TGTGCCAGCAGTTACGGGGGGCCTTGGGACGAGCAGTACTTC.

This rearrangement joins TRBV9 to TRBJ1-5, with D unresolved. The CDR3 sequence is 14 residues long. Germline V CDR1 and CDR2: SGDLS, YYNGEE. V was clipped by 0 bases and J by 3 bases, with 7 bases between them. CDR3 sequence reads: CASSVGQANQPQHF. The CDR3 DNA reads as TGTGCCAGCAGCGTAGGACAAGCCAATCAGCCCCAGCATTTT.

The V gene is TRBV6-1, the J gene TRBJ2-7, with no clear D. This CDR3 has 15 amino acids. Trimming left V 3 bases short and J 0 bases short, with 12 bases between. In germline, CDR1 is MNHNS, CDR2 SASEGT. CDR3 DNA: TGTGCCAGCAGTGATCTCGGCAGGAGCTCCTACGAGCAGTACTTC. This sequence encodes CASSDLGRSSYEQYF.